The 22 T cell receptor beta chains listed next were all sequenced from one sample in a study of blood T cells in healthy people across ages. Primers used in a second PCR of roughly 7 to 11 cycles were a sample-barcoded 5' primer and a J-beta primer mix. Each CDR3 protein is one row after TCRdb ran MiXCR on the 5' RACE reads. The table has around 1,700,000 distinct CDR3 sequences, over 25% seen once. The sequenced material came from blood. The receptors were gathered from a woman in her 30s in good health.

J is TRBJ1-2 and V is TRBV5-1; D is ambiguous. The CDR3 consists of 13 residues. Per germline, CDR1 SGHRS and CDR2 YFSETQ. Deletions cut 2 bases from V and 8 bases from J, with 13 bases between. In DNA, the CDR3 is TGCGCCAGCAGCTTATTGACGACGAAAGGCTACACCTTC. Encoded protein: CASSLLTTKGYTF.

This clonotype showed up just a few times. The chain couples TRBV27 to TRBJ2-7; possible D gene TRBD1, 5 bases. The CDR3 is 14 amino acids. V lost 4 bases to trimming and J lost 1 base, with 11 bases between them. Germline CDR1 is MNHEY and CDR2 is SMNVEV (reference sequence). The CDR3: CASSWAGLSYEQYF. CDR3 nucleotide sequence: TGTGCCAGCAGTTGGGCAGGGCTTTCCTACGAGCAGTACTTC.

This clonotype turned up a few times. V usage is TRBV29-1 and J usage is TRBJ1-2; the match to TRBD1 covers 8 bases. The CDR3 spans 13 residues. Germline values: CDR1 SQVTM, CDR2 ANQGSEA. After removal of 3 bases from V and 9 bases from J, the junction contained 9 bases not matched to a gene. The CDR3 region is CSVEIDRGRSYTF. The DNA of the CDR3 is TGCAGCGTTGAGATCGACAGGGGAAGAAGCTACACCTTC.

This clonotype has just a few counts. This CDR3 is CASSFMGQGLEAFF. The CDR3 DNA reads as TGTGCCAGCAGCTTTATGGGACAGGGGTTGGAAGCTTTCTTT. The V and J genes are TRBV5-6 and TRBJ1-1, with 10 bases matching TRBD1. V dropped 2 bases and J dropped 8; count of bases not matched to a gene: 6. The CDR3 runs to 14 residues. Germline V gene data show CDR1 as SGHDT and CDR2 as YYEEEE.

V and J are TRBV7-7 and TRBJ2-2; 13 nucleotides line up with TRBD2. J lost 5 bases, V lost 4 bases, and 10 bases had no gene match. The CDR3 consists of 18 residues. Germline V gives CDR1 SSHAT, CDR2 FNYEAQ (reference sequence). The CDR3 sequence: CASSSRLAGGRETGELFF. The CDR3 DNA reads as TGTGCCAGCAGCTCTCGACTAGCGGGAGGACGGGAAACCGGGGAGCTGTTTTTT.

The V and J genes are TRBV9 and TRBJ1-2; 8 bases map to TRBD1. With V trimmed by 4 bases and J by 4 bases, 9 bases remained unmatched. Looked up from germline, CDR1 is SGDLS and CDR2 is YYNGEE. The CDR3 totals 15 residues. This chain's CDR3 is CASSPRWDRPYGYTF. DNA of the CDR3: TGTGCCAGCAGCCCTCGATGGGACAGGCCCTATGGCTACACCTTC.

This clonotype was observed at least ten times. The chain recombines TRBV29-1 with TRBJ2-5; D perhaps matches TRBD1 (6 bases). CDR1 and CDR2 from the germline V gene are SQVTM and ANQGSEA. This CDR3 is 13 amino acids long. V was trimmed by 3 bases and J by 5 bases, leaving 13 bases between them. The CDR3 nucleotides read TGCAGCGTTGATCTACAGGGTGGGGAGACCCAGTACTTC. Translation: CSVDLQGGETQYF.

A single count supports this clonotype. This chain links TRBV11-2 with TRBJ2-7, with 8 nucleotides matching TRBD2. The ends lost 0 bases at V and 4 bases at J; junction bases unmatched: 8. Germline V gene data show CDR1 as SGHAT and CDR2 as FQNNGV. The CDR3 sequence is 16 residues long. The CDR3 loop reads CASSLDVGRAEYEQYF. CDR3 coding DNA: TGTGCCAGCAGCTTAGATGTCGGGAGGGCCGAGTACGAGCAGTACTTC.

The V call is TRBV6-1, the J call TRBJ1-2; TRBD1 matches 8 bases. The CDR3 runs 16 residues. Germline CDR1 is MNHNS and CDR2 is SASEGT. After removal of 0 bases from V and 0 bases from J, the junction contained 3 bases not matched to a gene. The CDR3, as DNA: TGTGCCAGCAGTGAAGCCCTGACAGGGGCTAACTATGGCTACACCTTC. It is translated as CASSEALTGANYGYTF.

About this clonotype: A much bigger clone sits one base away, suggesting this may be a read error. The chain carries TRBV28 and TRBJ2-5; D perhaps matches TRBD2 (6 bases). The tail of the sequence fits TRBJ2-7 better, so the J call may be wrong. CDR1 MDHEN and CDR2 SYDVKM come from the germline V gene. The CDR3 totals 20 residues. The CDR3 DNA reads TGTGTCAGTACCGCCAGCAGTTTATTCCCCCGGAGGGGACGGGCCAACGAGCAGTACTTC. Translated, it gives CVSTASSLFPRRGRANEQYF.

On this clonotype itself: A much larger clone sits a single nucleotide away, making a read error possible. The rearrangement uses TRBV2 and TRBJ2-3, with 7 bases aligning to TRBD1. Germline V gene lookup returns CDR1 SNHLY and CDR2 FYNNEI. The CDR3 covers 15 residues. With V trimmed by 8 bases and J by 7 bases, 15 bases remained unmatched. This CDR3 reads CASQKATGFANTQYF. CDR3 bases: TGTGCCAGCCAAAAAGCGACAGGGTTCGCAAATACGCAGTATTTT.

This chain links TRBV18 with TRBJ2-1, with a tentative D call TRBD1 (9 bases). Per the germline V gene, CDR1 is KGHSH and CDR2 is LQKENI. The CDR3 is 21 amino acids. Between the trimmed V and J ends, which lost 3 bases and 5 bases, there was a span of 32 bases. For the CDR3, the DNA is TGTGCCAGCTCACCGGGACAGGGAAATGGGCTAGCGGGCCGGATAAACAATGAGCAGTTCTTC. Translated, it gives CASSPGQGNGLAGRINNEQFF.

As for this clonotype: One base away lies a much larger clone, so this may be a sequencing read error. The chain carries TRBV29-1 and TRBJ2-1; D call uncertain. Germline loops: CDR1 SQVTM, CDR2 ANQGSEA. Between the trimmed V and J ends, which lost 1 base and 15 bases, there was a span of 10 bases. The CDR3 loop spans 10 amino acids. CDR3 residues: CSVEGLFRFF. DNA for the CDR3: TGCAGCGTTGAAGGGCTCTTTAGGTTCTTC.

The CDR3 DNA follows: TGCAGTGCTAGAGAGAATAGTGGAGAGACCCAGTACTTC. Its translation is CSARENSGETQYF. The gene calls are TRBV20-1 and TRBJ2-5, with D uncertain. V was shortened by 0 bases and J by 4 bases, with 9 bases between the two germline ends. The CDR3 length is 13 residues. From germline, CDR1 is DFQATT and CDR2 SNEGSKA (reference sequence).

The genes are TRBV19 and TRBJ1-5; D ambiguous. V was pared by 5 bases and J by 7 bases, with 18 bases between. Germline CDR1 and CDR2: LNHDA and SQIVND (reference sequence). The CDR3 extends over 15 amino acids. This CDR3 is CASSEGGGPGQPQHF. The CDR3 nucleotides read TGTGCCAGTAGTGAGGGAGGTGGGCCGGGGCAGCCCCAGCATTTT.

The chain has TRBV21-1 and TRBJ2-1; the table's D call TRBD2 went unverified against the DNA. TRBV21-1 is deemed a pseudogene. The CDR3 consists of 16 residues. As DNA, the CDR3 is TGTGCCAGCAGCAAAAGTAGGCTAGCGGGCGGTGGTGAGCAGTTCTTC. The encoded protein is CASSKSRLAGGGEQFF.

In this sample, this clonotype turned up a few times. V is TRBV4-1 and J is TRBJ2-5; 7 bases align to TRBD1. This CDR3 has 17 residues. Germline assignment: CDR1 MGHRA and CDR2 YSYEKL. V was pared by 4 bases and J by 4 bases, with 15 bases of the junction left unmatched. This CDR3 reads CASSPTATGLGAETQYF. In nucleotides, the CDR3 is TGCGCCAGCAGCCCCACCGCGACAGGGCTCGGGGCAGAGACCCAGTACTTC.

The chain employs TRBV3-1 and TRBJ2-7, with D tentatively TRBD2 (5 bases). Germline CDR1 LGHDT, CDR2 YNNKEL (reference sequence). Trimming took 4 bases from V and 4 from J, leaving 14 bases between them. The CDR3 runs 14 residues. The CDR3 region is CASSLPGSWYEQYF. The CDR3 coding sequence is TGTGCCAGCAGCCTTCCGGGGTCTTGGTACGAGCAGTACTTC.

The chain is built from TRBV7-2 and TRBJ2-7; 8 nucleotides align to TRBD1. The CDR3 runs to 15 residues. Germline V gene data show CDR1 as SGHTA and CDR2 as FQGNSA. The ends lost 5 bases at V and 0 bases at J; junction bases unmatched: 6. Here the CDR3 DNA reads TGTGCCAGCAGCCAACGACAGGGGTTCTCCTACGAGCAGTACTTC. It codes for CASSQRQGFSYEQYF.

V usage is TRBV7-9 and J usage is TRBJ2-7, with 7 bases aligning to TRBD1. This CDR3 region has 15 residues. Germline V gene sequence: CDR1 SEHNR, CDR2 FQNEAQ (reference sequence). The CDR3 loop reads CANSSTGADSYEQYF. CDR3 coding DNA: TGTGCTAACAGCTCCACAGGGGCCGATTCCTACGAGCAGTACTTC.

This rearrangement joins TRBV2 to TRBJ2-6; D remains unclear. The CDR3 consists of 14 residues. CDR1 and CDR2 (germline): SNHLY, FYNNEI. Trimming removed 4 bases at V and 0 bases at J, with 4 bases between. CDR3 DNA sequence: TGTGCCAGCAGTGTGGCCTCTGGGGCCAACGTCCTGACTTTC. This codes for CASSVASGANVLTF.

This clonotype was found many times. The chain is built from TRBV12-3 or TRBV12-4 and TRBJ2-7; 10 nucleotides match TRBD1. The CDR3 loop spans 14 amino acids. The V gene end was trimmed by 4 bases and the J gene end by 4 bases; junction bases not matched to a gene: 4. The CDR3 DNA follows: TGTGCCAGCAGTTCGACAGGGGGCGGGTACGAGCAGTACTTC. As protein: CASSSTGGGYEQYF.